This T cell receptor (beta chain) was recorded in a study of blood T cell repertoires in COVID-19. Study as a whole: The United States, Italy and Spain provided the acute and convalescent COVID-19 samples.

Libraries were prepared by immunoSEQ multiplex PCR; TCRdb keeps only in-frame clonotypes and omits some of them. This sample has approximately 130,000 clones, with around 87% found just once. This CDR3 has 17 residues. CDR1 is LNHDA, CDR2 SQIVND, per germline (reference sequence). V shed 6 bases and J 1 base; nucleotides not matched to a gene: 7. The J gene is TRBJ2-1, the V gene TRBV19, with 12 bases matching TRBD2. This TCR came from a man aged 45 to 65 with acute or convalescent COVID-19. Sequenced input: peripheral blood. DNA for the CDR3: TGTGCCAGTAGGCCGACTAGCGGGAGAGAGTCCTACAATGAGCAGTTCTTC. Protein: CASRPTSGRESYNEQFF.